This entry lists 10 T cell receptor beta chains sequenced from one sample in a study of T cell responses to AZD1222 COVID-19 vaccine. Produced via immunoSEQ multiplex PCR; TCRdb's table is partial and in-frame only. The data contain 150,000 to 200,000 clones, roughly nine tenths of them seen just once; the ten biggest clones take up approximately 1.8%. The specimen was peripheral blood, collected 28 days after the second AZD1222 dose. These receptors were collected from an adult who received the AZD1222 COVID-19 vaccine.

This chain joins TRBV15 and TRBJ2-5, with D perhaps matching TRBD1 or TRBD2 (5 bases each). Germline V CDR1 and CDR2: LNHNV, YYDKDF (reference sequence). The germline V and J ends were trimmed by 5 bases and 4 bases, with 17 bases remaining between them. The CDR3 length is 15 residues. This CDR3 reads CATSGTFGAAETQYF. The CDR3 coding sequence is TGTGCCACCAGCGGGACGTTTGGAGCGGCAGAGACCCAGTACTTC.

V and J are TRBV19 and TRBJ1-5; D not resolved. With 9 bases removed from V and 0 bases from J, the gap between germline ends came to 9 bases. The CDR3 spans 13 residues. CDR1 is LNHDA, CDR2 SQIVND, per germline (reference sequence). CDR3 nucleotides: TGTGCCAGCGGCGAATATAGCAATCAGCCCCAGCATTTT. Translation: CASGEYSNQPQHF.

The chain recombines TRBV5-1 with TRBJ2-1; 9 bases line up with TRBD2. The CDR3 covers 14 residues. V gave up 2 bases and J gave up 7 bases; unmatched junction bases: 4. Germline V gives CDR1 SGHRS, CDR2 YFSETQ. The CDR3 coding sequence is TGCGCCAGCAGCTTAGCGGGAGGTGGAAATGAGCAGTTCTTC. It translates to CASSLAGGGNEQFF.

This sequence joins TRBV10-1 and TRBJ2-3; D may be TRBD1 (6 bases). Germline assignment: CDR1 WNHNN and CDR2 SYGVQD (reference sequence). This CDR3 is 13 amino acids long. Between the trimmed V and J ends, which lost 3 bases and 5 bases, there was a span of 9 bases. The CDR3 loop is CASSEQGRDTQYF. CDR3 in DNA: TGCGCCAGCAGTGAACAGGGAAGAGATACGCAGTATTTT.

This clone has just a few counts. The chain combines TRBV7-8 with TRBJ1-2; perhaps TRBD1 as D (5 bases). The CDR3 length is 13 residues. The V end was cut by 5 bases, the J end by 4 bases, with 11 bases between. Germline CDR1 reads SGHVS; CDR2 reads FQNEAQ. The CDR3 DNA reads as TGTGCCAGCAGCCCAGACAGAACCTATGGCTACACCTTC. This gives the protein CASSPDRTYGYTF.

This chain uses TRBV19 with TRBJ2-7; D may be TRBD2 (5 bases). The CDR3 has 15 amino acids. Germline CDR1 LNHDA, CDR2 SQIVND (reference sequence). Trimming shortened V by 3 bases and J by 3 bases, and 15 bases separated the two germline ends. The DNA of the CDR3 is TGTGCCAGTAGTATCTCCCCCCAGCGGAGCTACGAGCAGTACTTC. Protein product: CASSISPQRSYEQYF.

This CDR3 is CASSPVNSVYGYTF. The DNA for the CDR3 is TGTGCCAGCAGCCCAGTCAATTCGGTGTATGGCTACACCTTC. The J gene is TRBJ1-2, the V gene TRBV5-5; D not certain. In germline, CDR1 is SGHKS, CDR2 YYEKEE (reference sequence). This CDR3 is built from 14 residues. V lost 4 bases, J lost 5 bases, and 15 bases lay in between.

The chain carries TRBV27 and TRBJ2-5; possibly TRBD2 for D (6 bases). The germline gives CDR1 MNHEY, CDR2 SMNVEV (reference sequence). The V and J ends lost 0 bases and 5 bases respectively, with 10 bases between them. The CDR3 has 14 residues. CDR3 in amino acids: CASSLSTGGETQYF. In nucleotides, the CDR3 is TGTGCCAGCAGTTTATCCACAGGAGGGGAGACCCAGTACTTC.

The rearrangement uses TRBV4-2 and TRBJ1-5; D ambiguous. Germline V gene data show CDR1 as LGHNA and CDR2 as YNFKEQ. The CDR3 totals 13 residues. The V end was cut by 4 bases, the J end by 5 bases, with 9 bases between. CDR3 amino acids: CASSRGFDQPQHF. CDR3 nucleotides: TGTGCCAGCAGCCGCGGTTTTGATCAGCCCCAGCATTTT.

The V and J genes are TRBV7-9 and TRBJ2-7; 7 positions match TRBD1. Germline-derived CDR1 and CDR2 are SEHNR and FQNEAQ (reference sequence). The CDR3 has 14 amino acids. V shed 5 bases and J 4 bases; nucleotides not matched to a gene: 8. The CDR3 protein is CASSTKQGTYEQYF. The CDR3 nucleotides are TGTGCCAGCAGCACGAAACAGGGGACGTACGAGCAGTACTTC. The variable domain in full, completed from reference TRBV7-9 and TRBJ2-7, reads DTGVSQNPRHKITKRGQNVTFRCDPISEHNRLYWYRQTLGQGPEFLTYFQNEAQLEKSRLLSDRFSAERPKGSFSTLEIQRTEQGDSAMYLCASSTKQGTYEQYFGPGTRLTVT.